A single sample gave rise to the 10 T cell receptor beta chains below, sequenced in a study of tumor and adjacent non-tumor tissue in lung cancer (dated 2018 in TCRdb). The method behind the library was multiplex PCR. The sequencing machine was an Illumina HiSeq 2500. Following protocols modified from ARM-PCR, the researchers constructed TCRbeta libraries through three rounds of nested PCR with primers (Table S4). Using fastp trimming at Q25 and MiXCR clonotype assembly, TCRdb reanalyzed the public sequencing data and kept in-frame beta chains. Each record represents a unique CDR3 protein, reported with the most common genes and DNA among its rows. The table for this sample lists approximately 79,000 distinct CDR3 sequences; less than 85% of them were counted only once. Together, the top ten hold around 43% of the sample. RNA was isolated from bulk unsorted tissue, and RNA quality was assessed with a NanoDrop ND-1000 and an Agilent 2100. Distant non-tumor tissue taken more than 3 cm from the tumor edge was used as the normal lung sample.

Material for sequencing was distant non-tumor lung tissue. The receptors here all came from a man between 65 and 85 years old with non-small cell lung cancer.

This clonotype came up a few times. V and J are TRBV14 and TRBJ2-5; D gene ambiguous. The ends were cut back, 4 bases at V and 1 base at J, with 13 bases in the middle. This CDR3 contains 15 residues. Germline V gene data show CDR1 as SGHDN and CDR2 as FVKESK. The CDR3 coding sequence is TGTGCCAGCAGCCCCGCGCCCCCGTTCCAAGAGACCCAGTACTTC. This sequence encodes CASSPAPPFQETQYF.

As to this clonotype: The germline gene is not matched at one end of the junction; a read error may be the cause. V usage is TRBV28 and J usage is TRBJ2-1, with D perhaps matching TRBD1 or TRBD2 (5 bases each). This CDR3 contains 14 residues. The germline gives CDR1 MDHEN, CDR2 SYDVKM. The CDR3, as DNA: TGTGCCAGCAAACTGGGGGACGTCTACAATAAGCAGTTCTTC. This encodes CASKLGDVYNKQFF.

As concerns this clonotype: Here the CDR3 omits its conserved ending phenylalanine or tryptophan, so a read error is the likely source. This rearrangement joins TRBV11-2 to TRBJ1-5; tentatively, D is TRBD1 (5 bases). The CDR3 totals 15 residues. Trimming left V 0 bases short and J 6 bases short, with 12 bases between. CDR1 and CDR2 from the germline V gene are SGHAT and FQNNGV. The CDR3: CASSLECREGQPQHL. Written as DNA, the CDR3 is TGTGCCAGCAGCTTAGAGTGCAGGGAGGGTCAGCCCCAGCATTTG.

This clonotype appeared a single time. The gene calls are TRBV11-2 and TRBJ1-4; no reliable D call. The CDR3 runs to 15 residues. Germline V gene data show CDR1 as SGHAT and CDR2 as FQNNGV. CDR3 sequence: CGSSLETERNEKLFF. CDR3 DNA sequence: TGTGGCAGTAGCTTAGAAACAGAGCGTAATGAAAAACTGTTTTTT.

This rearrangement joins TRBV4-1 to TRBJ1-1; 8 bases fit TRBD1. V lost 10 bases to trimming and J lost 1 base; unmatched junction nucleotides: 11. Per germline, CDR1 MGHRA and CDR2 YSYEKL. CDR3 length: 15 residues. CDR3 protein: CANTRGQGGNTEAFF. The CDR3 DNA follows: TGCGCCAACACCCGCGGACAGGGAGGGAACACTGAAGCTTTCTTT.

Worth noting for this clonotype: Its ends do not fully match the called genes, so a read error is possible. The chain carries TRBV11-1 and TRBJ2-1, with D uncertain. CDR1 SGHAT and CDR2 FQDESV come from the germline V gene (reference sequence). CDR3 length equals 14 residues. The CDR3 nucleotides are TGTGCCAGCAGCCCTTTTCCGGTCTACAATGAGCGGTTCTTC. It is translated as CASSPFPVYNERFF.

Note on this clonotype: This may come from a read error, since a much larger clone is one base off. CDR3 nucleotide sequence: TGCACCAGCAGCCAAGTGGGAGGAATGAACACCGGGGAGCTGTTTTTT. Translation: CTSSQVGGMNTGELFF. V is TRBV4-3 and J is TRBJ2-2; D may be TRBD2 (6 bases). This CDR3 spans 16 amino acids. CDR1 is LGHNA and CDR2 is YSLEER in the germline V gene.

This clonotype was seen a single time. The chain uses TRBV6-6 and TRBJ1-2; the D gene is possibly TRBD1 (5 bases). The germline V gene encodes CDR1 MNHNY and CDR2 SVGAGI (reference sequence). This CDR3 has 12 residues. Trimming cost V 6 bases and J 11 bases, with 16 bases left between them. The CDR3 reads CASRRGEVSYTF. CDR3 DNA sequence: TGTGCCAGCAGGCGGGGGGAAGTCAGTTACACCTTC.

This clonotype came up a few times. The V gene is TRBV29-1, the J gene TRBJ1-1; D gene ambiguous. Trimming stripped 2 bases from V and 4 bases from J, with 17 bases between. The CDR3 totals 15 residues. The germline V gene encodes CDR1 SQVTM and CDR2 ANQGSEA. The CDR3 sequence is CSVERGGGPSTEAFF. In nucleotides, the CDR3 is TGCAGCGTTGAACGAGGTGGAGGGCCGAGCACTGAAGCTTTCTTT.

As to this clonotype: At one boundary the junction diverges from the germline segment, which might be a read error. The chain carries TRBV6-2 or TRBV6-3 and TRBJ1-2, with D unresolved. Germline CDR1 reads MNHEY; CDR2 reads SVGEGT. This CDR3 comprises 11 residues. The CDR3 DNA is TGTACCAGCAGTATCTCATATGGCTACACCTTC. Encoded protein: CTSSISYGYTF.